What follows is one T cell receptor (beta chain) and its context. Antigen specificity is unknown. The data were obtained in a study of blood T cells in healthy people across ages. For the study at large: About one barcoded beta molecule per two T cells came from capture by template switching.

The study, taken as a whole, reports: PBMCs were not sorted, which prevented a conclusive comparison of naive versus antigen-experienced cells.

Together with a sample-barcoded 5' primer, a J-beta primer mix was included in a second PCR lasting 7 to 11 cycles. The template-switch adaptor was a 5' adaptor with 12 random nucleotides. It tagged each cDNA molecule. One entry per CDR3 protein results from TCRdb running MiXCR on the 5' RACE reads. The sample includes hundreds of thousands of distinct CDR3 sequences, roughly 44% of them seen just once. The V and J ends lost 6 bases and 6 bases, in that order; junction bases with no gene match: 20. The CDR3 is 19 residues long. Source material: blood. V is TRBV12-3 or TRBV12-4 and J is TRBJ2-1; 10 bases are shared with TRBD2. The receptor was isolated from a man aged 60-69 years in good health. The CDR3 here is CASSLPLAGEIKGGNEQFF. For the CDR3, the DNA is TGTGCCAGCAGCCTACCTCTAGCGGGGGAGATCAAAGGGGGCAATGAGCAGTTCTTC.